These T cell receptor beta chains were read from a single sample in a study of T cell changes during pregnancy in multiple sclerosis. The table came from immunoSEQ multiplex PCR; TCRdb's copy has only in-frame clones and leaves some out. The sample contains approximately 60,000 clones, about 92% of which appear only once. The sample here was peripheral blood, taken in the first trimester of pregnancy. The receptors here all came from a female donor with multiple sclerosis, enrolled in a pregnancy study. Both conserved end residues are part of each CDR3. D genes are given only for firm matches. A clone size is listed for some rows: how often the clone was seen (once, few, many), or a class if it is expanded.

d_gene: TRBD1
v_gene: TRBV11-2
abundance: NA
j_gene: TRBJ1-4
CDR3aa: CASSPGQGDEKLFF
CDR3nt: TGTGCCAGCAGCCCCGGACAGGGAGATGAAAAACTGTTTTTT

d_gene: TRBD1
v_gene: TRBV29-1
abundance: NA
j_gene: TRBJ2-5
CDR3aa: CSVVGQGQQETQYF
CDR3nt: TGCAGCGTTGTAGGTCAGGGACAGCAAGAGACCCAGTACTTC

d_gene: TRBD2
v_gene: TRBV5-4
abundance: NA
j_gene: TRBJ2-2
CDR3aa: CASSLLMMGGRAPGELFF
CDR3nt: TGTGCCAGCAGCTTGCTGATGATGGGCGGGAGGGCCCCCGGGGAGCTGTTTTTT

d_gene: NA
v_gene: TRBV6-5
abundance: NA
j_gene: TRBJ2-7
CDR3aa: CASRPAGSSYEQYF
CDR3nt: TGTGCCAGCAGGCCAGCGGGTAGCTCCTACGAGCAGTACTTC

d_gene: TRBD2
v_gene: TRBV19
abundance: NA
j_gene: TRBJ2-1
CDR3aa: CASSIDLWGREYNEQFF
CDR3nt: TGTGCCAGTAGTATAGATCTCTGGGGGAGGGAATACAATGAGCAGTTCTTC

d_gene: NA
v_gene: TRBV9
abundance: NA
j_gene: TRBJ1-4
CDR3aa: CASSPEPTTNEKLFF
CDR3nt: TGTGCCAGCAGCCCCGAGCCAACAACTAATGAAAAACTGTTTTTT

d_gene: NA
v_gene: TRBV11-1
abundance: NA
j_gene: TRBJ2-7
CDR3aa: CASSPGSALHSYEQYF
CDR3nt: TGTGCCAGCAGCCCCGGCAGCGCACTGCACTCCTACGAGCAGTACTTC

d_gene: TRBD2
v_gene: TRBV6-4
abundance: NA
j_gene: TRBJ2-3
CDR3aa: CASSGTSGGSTDTQYF
CDR3nt: TGTGCCAGCAGTGGGACTAGCGGTGGGTCCACAGATACGCAGTATTTT

d_gene: TRBD1
v_gene: TRBV6-4
abundance: few
j_gene: TRBJ2-3
CDR3aa: CASSLTGGSTDTQYF
CDR3nt: TGTGCCAGCAGTCTCACAGGGGGGAGCACAGATACGCAGTATTTT

d_gene: NA
v_gene: TRBV28
abundance: NA
j_gene: TRBJ1-1
CDR3aa: CASSPGQLLEAFF
CDR3nt: TGTGCCAGCAGTCCAGGACAACTACTTGAAGCTTTCTTT

d_gene: NA
v_gene: TRBV27
abundance: NA
j_gene: TRBJ1-1
CDR3aa: CASSFWGGMNTEAFF
CDR3nt: TGTGCCAGCAGTTTTTGGGGGGGGATGAACACTGAAGCTTTCTTT

d_gene: NA
v_gene: TRBV15
abundance: NA
j_gene: TRBJ1-6
CDR3aa: CATSRVLSSYNSPLHF
CDR3nt: TGTGCCACCAGCAGAGTACTGAGCTCCTATAATTCACCCCTCCACTTT

d_gene: NA
v_gene: TRBV7-9
abundance: NA
j_gene: TRBJ1-2
CDR3aa: CASSLGAASYGYTF
CDR3nt: TGTGCCAGCAGCTTAGGGGCAGCCTCCTATGGCTACACCTTC

d_gene: TRBD1
v_gene: TRBV2
abundance: NA
j_gene: TRBJ2-7
CDR3aa: CASRGRTGSNEQYF
CDR3nt: TGTGCCAGCCGCGGCCGGACAGGGAGCAACGAGCAGTACTTC

d_gene: NA
v_gene: TRBV9
abundance: NA
j_gene: TRBJ2-7
CDR3aa: CASSVDGSGVYEQYF
CDR3nt: TGTGCCAGCAGCGTAGATGGTAGCGGAGTTTACGAGCAGTACTTC

d_gene: TRBD1
v_gene: TRBV27
abundance: NA
j_gene: TRBJ1-2
CDR3aa: CASSTRDRGSQNYGYTF
CDR3nt: TGTGCCAGCAGTACCCGGGACAGGGGGTCTCAGAACTATGGCTACACCTTC

d_gene: NA
v_gene: TRBV27
abundance: NA
j_gene: TRBJ2-7
CDR3aa: CASQPARQNYEQYF
CDR3nt: TGTGCCAGCCAACCCGCCCGACAAAACTACGAGCAGTACTTC

d_gene: NA
v_gene: TRBV27
abundance: NA
j_gene: TRBJ2-3
CDR3aa: CASSLYPGTDTQYF
CDR3nt: TGTGCCAGCAGTTTATATCCAGGCACAGATACGCAGTATTTT

d_gene: NA
v_gene: TRBV11-2
abundance: NA
j_gene: TRBJ2-5
CDR3aa: CASSLMRTGQEAQYF
CDR3nt: TGTGCCAGCAGCTTAATGCGCACAGGGCAAGAGGCCCAGTACTTC

d_gene: TRBD1
v_gene: TRBV5-6
abundance: NA
j_gene: TRBJ2-3
CDR3aa: CASSLYRGTTTDTQYF
CDR3nt: TGTGCCAGCAGCCTATACAGGGGCACCACCACAGATACGCAGTATTTT

d_gene: TRBD2
v_gene: TRBV5-6
abundance: NA
j_gene: TRBJ2-1
CDR3aa: CASSRMTSGSGNEQFF
CDR3nt: TGTGCCAGCAGCCGTATGACTAGCGGGAGTGGCAATGAGCAGTTCTTC

d_gene: NA
v_gene: TRBV28
abundance: NA
j_gene: TRBJ2-7
CDR3aa: CASRGTAGYEQYF
CDR3nt: TGTGCCAGCAGGGGGACAGCGGGCTACGAGCAGTACTTC

d_gene: NA
v_gene: TRBV7-2
abundance: NA
j_gene: TRBJ1-3
CDR3aa: CASSLGRGGLSGNTIYF
CDR3nt: TGTGCCAGCAGCTTAGGTCGTGGGGGCCTCTCTGGAAACACCATATATTTT

d_gene: NA
v_gene: TRBV19
abundance: NA
j_gene: TRBJ1-5
CDR3aa: CASSITSDQPQHF
CDR3nt: TGTGCCAGTAGTATAACGTCGGATCAGCCCCAGCATTTT

d_gene: NA
v_gene: TRBV7-9
abundance: once
j_gene: TRBJ2-7
CDR3aa: CASTPPGQRYEQYF
CDR3nt: TGTGCCAGCACCCCGCCAGGACAGCGCTACGAGCAGTACTTC

d_gene: TRBD2
v_gene: TRBV6-1
abundance: NA
j_gene: TRBJ2-7
CDR3aa: CASSEEFSGLAGGWSYEQYF
CDR3nt: TGTGCCAGCAGTGAAGAGTTCTCTGGACTAGCGGGAGGTTGGTCCTACGAGCAGTACTTC

d_gene: TRBD1
v_gene: TRBV19
abundance: NA
j_gene: TRBJ2-2
CDR3aa: CASSKRTGSETGELFF
CDR3nt: TGTGCCAGTAGTAAAAGGACAGGGTCGGAAACCGGGGAGCTGTTTTTT

d_gene: TRBD2
v_gene: TRBV5-1
abundance: NA
j_gene: TRBJ2-3
CDR3aa: CASSSGLVGPTDTQYF
CDR3nt: TGCGCCAGCAGCTCCGGACTAGTTGGGCCCACAGATACGCAGTATTTT

d_gene: TRBD1
v_gene: TRBV6-5
abundance: NA
j_gene: TRBJ2-1
CDR3aa: CATGGQGWNEQFF
CDR3nt: TGTGCTACCGGGGGACAGGGGTGGAATGAGCAGTTCTTC

d_gene: NA
v_gene: TRBV9
abundance: NA
j_gene: TRBJ2-3
CDR3aa: CASSPRTVAEPTDTQYF
CDR3nt: TGTGCCAGCAGCCCCCGTACGGTAGCGGAACCCACAGATACGCAGTATTTT

d_gene: NA
v_gene: TRBV19
abundance: NA
j_gene: TRBJ2-2
CDR3aa: CASSQRGGAGELFF
CDR3nt: TGTGCCAGTAGTCAAAGGGGTGGGGCCGGGGAGCTGTTTTTT

d_gene: TRBD2
v_gene: TRBV11-1
abundance: NA
j_gene: TRBJ2-7
CDR3aa: CASSLAGGQTKQQYF
CDR3nt: TGTGCCAGCAGCTTAGCGGGAGGGCAGACTAAGCAGCAGTACTTC

d_gene: NA
v_gene: TRBV4-3
abundance: NA
j_gene: TRBJ1-5
CDR3aa: CASSQDVGRDQPQHF
CDR3nt: TGCGCCAGCAGCCAAGATGTAGGGAGGGATCAGCCCCAGCATTTT

d_gene: NA
v_gene: TRBV29-1
abundance: once
j_gene: TRBJ2-2
CDR3aa: CSVRVVANTGELFF
CDR3nt: TGCAGCGTCCGGGTCGTCGCGAACACCGGGGAGCTGTTTTTT

d_gene: NA
v_gene: TRBV11-2
abundance: once
j_gene: TRBJ2-1
CDR3aa: CASSISVSSYNEQFF
CDR3nt: TGTGCCAGCAGCATTAGCGTTAGCTCCTACAATGAGCAGTTCTTC

d_gene: NA
v_gene: TRBV19
abundance: NA
j_gene: TRBJ1-3
CDR3aa: CASTRGGSGNTIYF
CDR3nt: TGTGCCTCAACGCGCGGAGGCTCTGGAAACACCATATATTTT

d_gene: TRBD1
v_gene: TRBV16
abundance: NA
j_gene: TRBJ2-7
CDR3aa: CASSPGTGGKNEQYF
CDR3nt: TGTGCCAGCAGCCCCGGGACAGGGGGCAAAAACGAGCAGTACTTC

d_gene: NA
v_gene: TRBV4-3
abundance: NA
j_gene: TRBJ2-7
CDR3aa: CTSSQDRTENYEQYF
CDR3nt: TGCACCAGCAGCCAAGATCGGACAGAAAATTACGAGCAGTACTTC

d_gene: NA
v_gene: TRBV5-1
abundance: NA
j_gene: TRBJ1-1
CDR3aa: CASSLATEGWAFF
CDR3nt: TGCGCCAGCAGCTTGGCCACGGAGGGATGGGCTTTCTTT

d_gene: TRBD2
v_gene: TRBV7-9
abundance: NA
j_gene: TRBJ2-1
CDR3aa: CASSSRPGTSPYNEQFF
CDR3nt: TGTGCCAGCAGCTCCCGACCCGGGACTAGCCCCTACAATGAGCAGTTCTTC

d_gene: TRBD1
v_gene: TRBV27
abundance: NA
j_gene: TRBJ1-5
CDR3aa: CASSLYRDRNQPQHF
CDR3nt: TGTGCCAGCAGCTTATACCGGGACAGAAATCAGCCCCAGCATTTT

d_gene: NA
v_gene: TRBV7-9
abundance: once
j_gene: TRBJ2-1
CDR3aa: CASSPVYNEQFF
CDR3nt: TGTGCCAGCAGCCCGGTATACAATGAGCAGTTCTTC

d_gene: NA
v_gene: TRBV2
abundance: NA
j_gene: TRBJ2-3
CDR3aa: CASSPGQTGIIRAQYF
CDR3nt: TGTGCCAGCAGTCCCGGACAAACCGGAATCATACGTGCGCAGTATTTT

d_gene: NA
v_gene: TRBV6-6
abundance: medium-sized
j_gene: TRBJ2-1
CDR3aa: CASSWEEPSLYNEQFF
CDR3nt: TGTGCCAGCAGTTGGGAGGAACCGAGTCTTTACAATGAGCAGTTCTTC

d_gene: NA
v_gene: TRBV5-4
abundance: NA
j_gene: TRBJ2-1
CDR3aa: CASSLALGSSYNEQFF
CDR3nt: TGTGCCAGCAGCTTGGCCCTAGGGAGCTCCTACAATGAGCAGTTCTTC

d_gene: NA
v_gene: TRBV18
abundance: few
j_gene: TRBJ2-7
CDR3aa: CASSPLGSYEQYF
CDR3nt: TGTGCCAGCTCACCACTCGGTTCCTACGAGCAGTACTTC

d_gene: NA
v_gene: TRBV7-2
abundance: once
j_gene: TRBJ1-2
CDR3aa: CASSLTSLNYGYTF
CDR3nt: TGTGCCAGCAGCTTAACATCCCTTAACTATGGCTACACCTTC

d_gene: TRBD1
v_gene: TRBV7-9
abundance: NA
j_gene: TRBJ1-4
CDR3aa: CAGGTGEEKLFF
CDR3nt: TGTGCCGGAGGGACAGGGGAAGAAAAACTGTTTTTT

d_gene: NA
v_gene: TRBV5-1
abundance: NA
j_gene: TRBJ2-1
CDR3aa: CASSFRTEDLGQFF
CDR3nt: TGCGCCAGCAGCTTCAGGACAGAGGATCTGGGGCAGTTCTTC

d_gene: TRBD2
v_gene: TRBV30
abundance: NA
j_gene: TRBJ2-7
CDR3aa: CAWSLLAGMGEQYF
CDR3nt: TGTGCCTGGAGTTTACTAGCGGGAATGGGCGAGCAGTACTTC

d_gene: TRBD2
v_gene: TRBV7-9
abundance: NA
j_gene: TRBJ2-2
CDR3aa: CASSLAGGDAGELFF
CDR3nt: TGTGCCAGCAGCTTAGCGGGAGGGGACGCCGGGGAGCTGTTTTTT

d_gene: NA
v_gene: TRBV4-3
abundance: once
j_gene: TRBJ2-7
CDR3aa: CASSQGGASGTEQYF
CDR3nt: TGCGCCAGCAGCCAGGGGGGGGCTAGCGGAACCGAGCAGTACTTC

d_gene: TRBD1
v_gene: TRBV27
abundance: NA
j_gene: TRBJ1-5
CDR3aa: CASRQKQGTAVGNQPQHF
CDR3nt: TGTGCCAGCAGACAAAAACAGGGGACCGCGGTGGGCAATCAGCCCCAGCATTTT

d_gene: NA
v_gene: TRBV19
abundance: NA
j_gene: TRBJ2-5
CDR3aa: CASSMYQGRRETQYF
CDR3nt: TGTGCCAGTAGTATGTATCAGGGGCGAAGGGAGACCCAGTACTTC

d_gene: NA
v_gene: TRBV7-3
abundance: NA
j_gene: TRBJ2-3
CDR3aa: CASSLELAADTQYF
CDR3nt: TGTGCCAGCAGCTTAGAGCTAGCTGCAGATACGCAGTATTTT

d_gene: TRBD1
v_gene: TRBV29-1
abundance: once
j_gene: TRBJ2-7
CDR3aa: CSARPRGTDEQYF
CDR3nt: TGCAGCGCCCGGCCCAGGGGGACAGACGAGCAGTACTTC

d_gene: NA
v_gene: TRBV29-1
abundance: once
j_gene: TRBJ1-3
CDR3aa: CSVEGVPGNTIYF
CDR3nt: TGCAGCGTTGAGGGAGTCCCTGGAAACACCATATATTTT

d_gene: NA
v_gene: TRBV6-6
abundance: NA
j_gene: TRBJ2-2
CDR3aa: CASKPQGNTGELFF
CDR3nt: TGTGCCAGCAAACCACAGGGGAACACCGGGGAGCTGTTTTTT

d_gene: NA
v_gene: TRBV6-6
abundance: NA
j_gene: TRBJ1-2
CDR3aa: CASSLKIANYGYTF
CDR3nt: TGTGCCAGCAGCCTGAAGATAGCTAACTATGGCTACACCTTC

d_gene: TRBD2
v_gene: TRBV11-3
abundance: NA
j_gene: TRBJ2-7
CDR3aa: CASSQRTSGSLEQYF
CDR3nt: TGTGCCAGCAGCCAAAGGACTAGCGGGAGTCTCGAGCAGTACTTC